The TCR beta chain described here comes from a study of identical twins. TCRdb used MiXCR to reprocess the 5' RACE reads, holding one entry per CDR3 protein. The top ten clones hold 0.8% to 1% of a sample with about 500,000 distinct CDR3 sequences, roughly an eighth of them seen once. Study conclusions and caveats: Monozygotic twins shared more out-of-frame TCR alpha than recombination models predicted. Zero-insertion results could be subject to partial confounding by invariant MAIT and iNKT cells. When twins shared out-of-frame alpha sequences, those sequences had excess low generation probability.

V was pared by 0 bases and J by 6 bases, with 8 bases between. Germline lookup yields CDR1 MNHNS and CDR2 SASEGT. The CDR3 sequence is 14 residues long. The table lists this clonotype with a few counts. Its antigen is unidentified. This sample also belongs to another study, concerning yellow fever vaccine responses in identical twins. As that report states: Twins' vaccine T cell response reportedly gave the appearance of partial convergence and partial personalization.

This clonotype was sampled from a woman aged 18-35 years in good health. V and J are TRBV6-1 and TRBJ2-2; D ambiguous. Sequencing used CD4+ T cells sorted from blood. The DNA for the CDR3 is TGTGCCAGCAGTGAAGCGAGATCGCCCGGGGAGCTGTTTTTT. Its protein is CASSEARSPGELFF.